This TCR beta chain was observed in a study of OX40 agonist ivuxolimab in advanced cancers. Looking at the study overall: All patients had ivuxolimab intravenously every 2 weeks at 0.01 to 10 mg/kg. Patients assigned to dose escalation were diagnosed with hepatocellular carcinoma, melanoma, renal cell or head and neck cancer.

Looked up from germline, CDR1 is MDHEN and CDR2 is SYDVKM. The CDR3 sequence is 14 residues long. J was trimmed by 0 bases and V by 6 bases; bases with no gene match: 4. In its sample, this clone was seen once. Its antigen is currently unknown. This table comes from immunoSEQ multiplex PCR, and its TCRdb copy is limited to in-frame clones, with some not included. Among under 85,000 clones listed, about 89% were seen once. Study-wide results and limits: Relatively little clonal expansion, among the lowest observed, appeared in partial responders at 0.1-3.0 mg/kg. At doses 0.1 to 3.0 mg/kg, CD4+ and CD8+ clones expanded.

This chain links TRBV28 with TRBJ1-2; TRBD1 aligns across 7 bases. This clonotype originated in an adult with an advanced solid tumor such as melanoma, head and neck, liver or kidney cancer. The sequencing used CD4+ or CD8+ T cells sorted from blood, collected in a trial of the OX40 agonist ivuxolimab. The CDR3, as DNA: TGTGCCAGCAGCGGGGGACAGCCTAACTATGGCTACACCTTC. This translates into CASSGGQPNYGYTF.